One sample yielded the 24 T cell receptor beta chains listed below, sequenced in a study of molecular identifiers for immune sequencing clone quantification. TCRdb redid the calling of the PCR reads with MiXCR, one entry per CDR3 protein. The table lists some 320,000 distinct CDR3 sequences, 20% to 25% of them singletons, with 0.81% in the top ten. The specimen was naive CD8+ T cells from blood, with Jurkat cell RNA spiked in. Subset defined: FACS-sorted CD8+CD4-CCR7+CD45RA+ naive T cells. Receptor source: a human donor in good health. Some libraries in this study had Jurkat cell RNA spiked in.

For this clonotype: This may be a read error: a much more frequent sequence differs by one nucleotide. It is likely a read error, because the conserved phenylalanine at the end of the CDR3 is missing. The CDR3 coding sequence is TGTGCCAGCAGCTTCTATCCTGGGGCCAACGTCCTGACTTCC. Amino acid sequence: CASSFYPGANVLTS. The chain combines TRBV11-2 with TRBJ2-6; D is unclear. The CDR3 consists of 14 residues. CDR1 SGHAT and CDR2 FQNNGV come from the germline V gene. Trimming pared 3 bases from V and 2 bases from J, leaving 5 bases between.

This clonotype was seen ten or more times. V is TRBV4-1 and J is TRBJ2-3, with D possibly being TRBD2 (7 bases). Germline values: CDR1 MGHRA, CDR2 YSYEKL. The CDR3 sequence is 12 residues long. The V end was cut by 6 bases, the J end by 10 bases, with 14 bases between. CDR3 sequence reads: CASSLLGGPQYF. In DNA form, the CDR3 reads TGCGCCAGCAGTCTGTTGGGGGGGCCGCAGTATTTT.

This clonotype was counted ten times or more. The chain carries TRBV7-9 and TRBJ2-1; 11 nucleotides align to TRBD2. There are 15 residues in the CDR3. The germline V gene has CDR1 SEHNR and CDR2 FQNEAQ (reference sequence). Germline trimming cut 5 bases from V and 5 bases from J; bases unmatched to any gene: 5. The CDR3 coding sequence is TGTGCCAGCAGCCAGACTAGCGGGGTCCACAATGAGCAGTTCTTC. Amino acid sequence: CASSQTSGVHNEQFF.

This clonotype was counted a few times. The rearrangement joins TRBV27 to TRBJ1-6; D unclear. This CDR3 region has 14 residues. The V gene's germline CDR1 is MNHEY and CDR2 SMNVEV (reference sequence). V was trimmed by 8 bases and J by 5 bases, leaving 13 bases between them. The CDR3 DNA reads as TGTGCCAGCCGCGATTCGCCCCATAATTCACCCCTCCACTTT. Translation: CASRDSPHNSPLHF.

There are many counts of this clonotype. CDR3 DNA: TGTGCCAGCAGCTTGGATCTGAATACGCAGTATTTT. It is translated as CASSLDLNTQYF. J is TRBJ2-3 and V is TRBV5-4; unclear D gene. Germline loops: CDR1 SGHNT, CDR2 YYREEE (reference sequence). CDR3 length: 12 amino acids. V shed 0 bases and J shed 7 bases, with 6 bases lying between them.

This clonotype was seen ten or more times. Here the CDR3 DNA reads TGTGCCAGCAGTTACTCCGGACCAGCAGATACGCAGTATTTT. Encoded protein: CASSYSGPADTQYF. The rearrangement joins TRBV6-2 or TRBV6-3 to TRBJ2-3, with D hard to call. The CDR3 length is 14 residues. Trimming took off 0 bases at V and 4 bases at J, with 8 bases between the two ends. Germline CDR1 and CDR2: MNHEY and SVGEGT.

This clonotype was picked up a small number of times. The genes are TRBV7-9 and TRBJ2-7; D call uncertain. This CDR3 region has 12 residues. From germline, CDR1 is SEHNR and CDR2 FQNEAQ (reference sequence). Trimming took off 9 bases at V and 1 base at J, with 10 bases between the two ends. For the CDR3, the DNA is TGTGCCAGTGAGACGGAGTCCTACGAGCAGTACTTC. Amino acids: CASETESYEQYF.

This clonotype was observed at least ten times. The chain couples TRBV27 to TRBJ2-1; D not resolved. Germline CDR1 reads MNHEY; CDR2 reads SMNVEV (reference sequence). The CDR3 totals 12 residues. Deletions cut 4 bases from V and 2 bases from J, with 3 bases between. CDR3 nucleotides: TGTGCCAGCAGTTCCACCTACAATGAGCAGTTCTTC. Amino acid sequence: CASSSTYNEQFF.

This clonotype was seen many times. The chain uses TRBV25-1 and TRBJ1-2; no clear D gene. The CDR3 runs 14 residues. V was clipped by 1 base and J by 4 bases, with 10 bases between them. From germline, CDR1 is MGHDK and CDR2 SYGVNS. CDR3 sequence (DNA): TGTGCCAGCAGTGAATCCGCGCTAAGCTATGGCTACACCTTC. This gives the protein CASSESALSYGYTF.

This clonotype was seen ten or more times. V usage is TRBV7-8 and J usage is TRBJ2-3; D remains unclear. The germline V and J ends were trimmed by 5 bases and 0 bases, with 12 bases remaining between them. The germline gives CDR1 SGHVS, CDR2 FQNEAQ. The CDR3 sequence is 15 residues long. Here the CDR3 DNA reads TGTGCCAGCAGCGTCAGTACAATTAGCACAGATACGCAGTATTTT. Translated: CASSVSTISTDTQYF.

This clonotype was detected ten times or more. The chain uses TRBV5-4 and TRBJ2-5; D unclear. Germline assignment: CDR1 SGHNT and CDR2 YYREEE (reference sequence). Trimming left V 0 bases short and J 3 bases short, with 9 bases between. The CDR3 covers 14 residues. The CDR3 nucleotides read TGTGCCAGCAGCTTGGCCGTTGGGGAAGAGACCCAGTACTTC. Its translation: CASSLAVGEETQYF.

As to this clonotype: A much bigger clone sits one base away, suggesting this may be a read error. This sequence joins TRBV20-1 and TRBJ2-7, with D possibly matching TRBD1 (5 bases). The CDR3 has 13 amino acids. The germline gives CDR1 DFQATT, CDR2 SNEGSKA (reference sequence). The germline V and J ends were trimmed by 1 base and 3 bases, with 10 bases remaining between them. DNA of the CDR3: TGCAGTGCTAGAGGCGGCGACAGCTACGAGCAGTACTTC. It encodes CSARGGDSYEQYF.

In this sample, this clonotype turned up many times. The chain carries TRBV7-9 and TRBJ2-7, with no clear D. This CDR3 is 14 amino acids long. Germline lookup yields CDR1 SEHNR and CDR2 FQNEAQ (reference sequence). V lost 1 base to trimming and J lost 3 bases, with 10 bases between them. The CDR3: CASSLEQRRYEQYF. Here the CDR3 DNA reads TGTGCCAGCAGCTTAGAGCAGCGACGCTACGAGCAGTACTTC.

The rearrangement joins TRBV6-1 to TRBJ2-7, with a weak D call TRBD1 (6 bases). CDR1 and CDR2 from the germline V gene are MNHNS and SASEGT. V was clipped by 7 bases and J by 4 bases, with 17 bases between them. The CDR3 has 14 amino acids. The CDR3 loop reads CASTVRQAYYEQYF. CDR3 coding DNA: TGTGCCAGCACGGTTCGACAGGCCTATTACGAGCAGTACTTC.

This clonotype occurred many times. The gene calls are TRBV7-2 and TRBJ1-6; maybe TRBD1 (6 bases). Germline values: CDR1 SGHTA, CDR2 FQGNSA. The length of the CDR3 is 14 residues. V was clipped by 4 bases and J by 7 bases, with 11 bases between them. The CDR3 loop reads CASSSGQLNSPLHF. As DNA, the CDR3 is TGTGCCAGCAGCTCCGGACAGCTAAATTCACCCCTCCACTTT. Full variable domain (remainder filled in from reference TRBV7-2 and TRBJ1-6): GAGVSQSPSNKVTEKGKDVELRCDPISGHTALYWYRQSLGQGLEFLIYFQGNSAPDKSGLPSDRFSAERTGGSVSTLTIQRTQQEDSAVYLCASSSGQLNSPLHFGNGTRLTVT.

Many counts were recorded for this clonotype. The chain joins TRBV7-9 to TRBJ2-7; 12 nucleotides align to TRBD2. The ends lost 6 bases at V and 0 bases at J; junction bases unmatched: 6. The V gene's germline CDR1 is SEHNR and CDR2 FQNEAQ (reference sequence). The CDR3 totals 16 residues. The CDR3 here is CASRATSGGTSYEQYF. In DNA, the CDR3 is TGTGCCAGCAGAGCCACTAGCGGGGGGACCTCCTACGAGCAGTACTTC.

CDR3 in DNA: TGCAGCGTAGCCCCGGGACAGGGGCCCTACGAGCAGTACTTC. It encodes CSVAPGQGPYEQYF. The gene calls are TRBV29-1 and TRBJ2-7, with TRBD1 matching 10 bases. The CDR3 length is 14 residues. After removal of 6 bases from V and 2 bases from J, the junction contained 7 bases not matched to a gene. Germline lookup yields CDR1 SQVTM and CDR2 ANQGSEA.

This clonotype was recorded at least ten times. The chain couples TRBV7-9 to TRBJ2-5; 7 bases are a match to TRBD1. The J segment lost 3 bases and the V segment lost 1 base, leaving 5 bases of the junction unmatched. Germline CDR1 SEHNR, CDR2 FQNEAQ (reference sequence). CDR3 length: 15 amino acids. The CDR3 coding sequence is TGTGCCAGCAGCTTAGGACAGGGATGGAAAGAGACCCAGTACTTC. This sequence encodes CASSLGQGWKETQYF.

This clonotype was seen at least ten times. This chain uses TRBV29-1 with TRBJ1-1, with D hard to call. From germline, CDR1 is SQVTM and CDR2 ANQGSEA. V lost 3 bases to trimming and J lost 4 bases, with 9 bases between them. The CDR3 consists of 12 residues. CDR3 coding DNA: TGCAGCGTTGAGGGCGGCTTCACTGAAGCTTTCTTT. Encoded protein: CSVEGGFTEAFF.

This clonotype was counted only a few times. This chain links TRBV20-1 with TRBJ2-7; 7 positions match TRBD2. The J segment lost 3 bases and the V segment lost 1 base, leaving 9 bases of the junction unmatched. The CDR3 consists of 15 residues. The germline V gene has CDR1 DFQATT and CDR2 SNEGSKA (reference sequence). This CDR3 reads CSARGPGLEFYEQYF. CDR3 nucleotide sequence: TGCAGTGCTAGAGGGCCCGGACTAGAGTTCTACGAGCAGTACTTC.

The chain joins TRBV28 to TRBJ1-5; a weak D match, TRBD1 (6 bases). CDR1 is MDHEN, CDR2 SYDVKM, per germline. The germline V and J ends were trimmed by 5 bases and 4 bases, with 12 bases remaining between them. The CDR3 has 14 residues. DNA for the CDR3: TGTGCCAGCAGTCTAGGGGGGTGTAATCAGCCCCAGCATTTT. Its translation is CASSLGGCNQPQHF. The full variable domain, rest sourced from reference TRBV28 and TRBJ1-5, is DVKVTQSSRYLVKRTGEKVFLECVQDMDHENMFWYRQDPGLGLRLIYFSYDVKMKEKGDIPEGYSVSREKKERFSLILESASTNQTSMYLCASSLGGCNQPQHFGDGTRLSIL.

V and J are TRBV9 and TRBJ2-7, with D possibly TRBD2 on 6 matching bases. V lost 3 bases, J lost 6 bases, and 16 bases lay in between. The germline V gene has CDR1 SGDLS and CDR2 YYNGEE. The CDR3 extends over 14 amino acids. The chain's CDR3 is CASSAWSEGFEQYF. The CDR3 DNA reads TGTGCCAGCAGCGCCTGGTCGGAGGGCTTCGAGCAGTACTTC.

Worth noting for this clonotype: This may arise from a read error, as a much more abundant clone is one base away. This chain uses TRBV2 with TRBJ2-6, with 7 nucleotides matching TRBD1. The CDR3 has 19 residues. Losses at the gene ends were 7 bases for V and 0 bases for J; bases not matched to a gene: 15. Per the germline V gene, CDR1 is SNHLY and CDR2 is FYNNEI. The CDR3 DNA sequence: TGTGCCAGCAAGTCCCCGGGACAGAACTACCTCTCTGGGGCCAACGTCCTGACTTTC. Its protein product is CASKSPGQNYLSGANVLTF. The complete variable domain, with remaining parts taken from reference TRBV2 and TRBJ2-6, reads EPEVTQTPSHQVTQMGQEVILRCVPISNHLYFYWYRQILGQKVEFLVSFYNNEISEKSEIFDDQFSVERPDGSNFTLKIRSTKLEDSAMYFCASKSPGQNYLSGANVLTFGAGSRLTVL.

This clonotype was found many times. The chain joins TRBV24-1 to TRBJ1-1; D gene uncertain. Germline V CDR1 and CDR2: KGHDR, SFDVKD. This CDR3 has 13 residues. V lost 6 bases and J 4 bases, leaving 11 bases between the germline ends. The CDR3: CATSLGSATEAFF. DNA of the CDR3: TGTGCCACCAGTCTCGGGTCGGCCACTGAAGCTTTCTTT.